Each of the 20 T cell receptor beta chains below was sequenced from the same sample in a study of T cells in Graves' hyperthyroidism and ophthalmopathy. TCR beta CDR3 regions were amplified from RNA. A set of HTBI primers served as the primers for a first-round RT-PCR of the TCR CDR3. TCRdb independently ran MiXCR on the multiplex PCR reads; one entry per CDR3 protein. The repertoire holds 540,000 or so distinct CDR3 sequences, 15% to 19% seen once, with approximately 7% in the top ten. Sequencing was carried out using blood. The receptors were sampled from a woman aged 25 to 45 with Graves' hyperthyroidism.

This clonotype was seen only a few times. The chain carries TRBV27 and TRBJ1-2; a weak D match, TRBD1 (6 bases). V gave up 1 base and J gave up 4 bases, with 19 bases separating them. Germline-derived CDR1 and CDR2 are MNHEY and SMNVEV (reference sequence). The CDR3 is 17 amino acids. The CDR3 loop is CASSLFPHGQGGYGYTF. The CDR3 DNA follows: TGTGCCAGCAGTTTATTCCCCCACGGGCAAGGGGGCTATGGCTACACCTTC.

This clonotype occurred a few times. The CDR3 DNA follows: TGTGCCAGCTCCCTTCGGGGGCAGACTGAAGCTTTCTTT. It translates to CASSLRGQTEAFF. The chain recombines TRBV25-1 with TRBJ1-1; a possible D gene is TRBD1 (6 bases). Germline loops: CDR1 MGHDK, CDR2 SYGVNS. The CDR3 is 13 amino acids. The germline V and J ends were trimmed by 8 bases and 5 bases, with 15 bases remaining between them.

The rearrangement links TRBV4-3 to TRBJ1-2, with D perhaps matching TRBD1 (6 bases). Trimming removed 3 bases from V and 1 base from J, with 12 bases in between. The CDR3 is 15 residues long. Germline V CDR1 and CDR2: LGHNA, YSLEER. CDR3 bases: TGCGCCAGCAGCCAGGATGACAGGCGTAACTATGGCTACACCTTC. Translating gives CASSQDDRRNYGYTF.

This chain joins TRBV5-4 and TRBJ1-3, with unresolved D. Germline assignment: CDR1 SGHNT and CDR2 YYREEE (reference sequence). V lost 4 bases and J 0 bases, leaving 14 bases between the germline ends. The CDR3 contains 16 residues. The CDR3 protein is CASSPDLSGSGNTIYF. DNA for the CDR3: TGTGCCAGCAGCCCTGATCTCTCGGGCTCTGGAAACACCATATATTTT.

The chain is built from TRBV3-1 and TRBJ2-5; D may be TRBD2 (6 bases). Trimming left V 5 bases short and J 4 bases short, with 20 bases between. Per germline, CDR1 LGHDT and CDR2 YNNKEL (reference sequence). This CDR3 spans 16 amino acids. CDR3 loop: CASSEVAYGGLETQYF. The CDR3 nucleotides are TGTGCCAGCAGCGAAGTCGCCTACGGGGGACTAGAGACCCAGTACTTC.

This clonotype came up a few times. V usage is TRBV11-2 and J usage is TRBJ2-2, with TRBD2 matching over 9 bases. The trim removed 5 bases at V and 6 bases at J, leaving 13 bases unmatched. Per germline, CDR1 SGHAT and CDR2 FQNNGV. CDR3 length equals 17 residues. The chain's CDR3 is CASSPRGAGGPPGELFF. The CDR3 DNA reads TGTGCCAGCAGCCCTAGAGGTGCGGGAGGGCCCCCCGGGGAGCTGTTTTTT.

In this sample, this clonotype turned up many times. This rearrangement joins TRBV3-1 to TRBJ2-3; unclear D gene. From germline, CDR1 is LGHDT and CDR2 YNNKEL (reference sequence). V lost 1 base, J lost 2 bases, and 16 bases lay in between. This CDR3 is 17 amino acids long. The CDR3 DNA follows: TGTGCCAGCAGCCAAGGGGTACGGACCCCCCTCACAGATACGCAGTATTTT. The encoded protein is CASSQGVRTPLTDTQYF.

V usage is TRBV6-1 and J usage is TRBJ2-4, with 9 bases matching TRBD1. Germline V gene lookup returns CDR1 MNHNS and CDR2 SASEGT. J lost 7 bases, V lost 5 bases, and 6 bases had no gene match. This CDR3 has 14 residues. The CDR3 nucleotides are TGTGCCAGCAGTACCGACAGGGGGATGAACATTCAGTACTTC. This codes for CASSTDRGMNIQYF.

This clonotype has more than one count but fewer than ten. This chain links TRBV10-3 with TRBJ2-1; 7 positions agree with TRBD2. CDR1 is ENHRY, CDR2 SYGVKD, per germline. V was clipped by 4 bases and J by 8 bases; unmatched bases: 8. This CDR3 is built from 14 residues. CDR3 nucleotides: TGTGCCATCAGTGGCCCGAGGACTAGTGATGAGCAGTTCTTC. This codes for CAISGPRTSDEQFF.

J is TRBJ1-3 and V is TRBV18, with D hard to call. Germline CDR1 reads KGHSH; CDR2 reads LQKENI. The V end lost 3 bases, the J end lost 0 bases, and 9 bases lay between the germline ends. The CDR3 is 15 residues long. As DNA, the CDR3 is TGTGCCAGCTCACCGAACAAGTCCTCTGGAAACACCATATATTTT. This gives the protein CASSPNKSSGNTIYF.

This clonotype was counted many times. The chain employs TRBV12-5 and TRBJ1-2; tentative D call: TRBD1 (5 bases). This CDR3 is built from 13 residues. The V end was cut by 0 bases, the J end by 8 bases, with 10 bases between. CDR1 and CDR2 from the germline V gene are LGHNT and FRNRAP. The CDR3: CASGLVRGIGYTF. As DNA, the CDR3 is TGTGCTAGTGGTTTGGTACGGGGCATCGGCTACACCTTC.

This clonotype was seen repeatedly, ten times or more. The chain links TRBV13 to TRBJ2-1; 12 nucleotides agree with TRBD2. Germline-derived CDR1 and CDR2 are PRHDT and FYEKMQ (reference sequence). The CDR3 is 15 residues long. The trim removed 5 bases at V and 6 bases at J, leaving 5 bases unmatched. The CDR3 spells CASSVGLAGLNEQFF. DNA of the CDR3: TGTGCCAGCAGCGTGGGACTAGCGGGTCTCAATGAGCAGTTCTTC.

This chain connects TRBV6-2 or TRBV6-3 to TRBJ1-4, with TRBD1 identical over 12 bases. J gave up 7 bases and V 0 bases, and 6 bases lay outside the gene matches. The V gene's germline CDR1 is MNHEY and CDR2 SVGEGT. The CDR3 spans 17 residues. CDR3 in DNA: TGTGCCAGCAGTTACTCGAGGGGGACAGGGGGCGGTGAAAAACTGTTTTTT. This sequence encodes CASSYSRGTGGGEKLFF.

This clonotype was seen a handful of times. The J gene is TRBJ2-1, the V gene TRBV27; D gene uncertain. The germline V gene has CDR1 MNHEY and CDR2 SMNVEV (reference sequence). V shed 10 bases and J shed 10 bases, with 14 bases lying between them. The CDR3 spans 11 residues. The chain's CDR3 is CATHGVEEQFF. The CDR3 DNA reads as TGTGCCACACATGGGGTAGAAGAGCAGTTCTTC.

The J gene is TRBJ2-1, the V gene TRBV10-3, with 14 bases identical to TRBD2. The CDR3 spans 15 residues. V was pared by 6 bases and J by 8 bases, with 6 bases of the junction left unmatched. CDR1 and CDR2 (germline): ENHRY, SYGVKD. The CDR3 is CAIRRTSGRIDEQFF. For the CDR3, the DNA is TGTGCCATCAGAAGGACTAGCGGGAGGATCGATGAGCAGTTCTTC.

The V call is TRBV20-1, the J call TRBJ2-7; 10 bases align to TRBD2. Germline V gene lookup returns CDR1 DFQATT and CDR2 SNEGSKA (reference sequence). CDR3 length: 18 amino acids. The V and J ends lost 1 base and 3 bases, in that order; junction bases with no gene match: 15. In DNA form, the CDR3 reads TGCAGTGCTAGAGCTCTTGCTAGCGGGAGTTTCGCTGACTACGAGCAGTACTTC. Encoded protein: CSARALASGSFADYEQYF.

This clonotype appeared many times. The chain has TRBV3-1 and TRBJ2-1; D gene unclear. The CDR3 has 13 residues. Trimming cost V 5 bases and J 5 bases, with 10 bases left between them. Germline V gene lookup returns CDR1 LGHDT and CDR2 YNNKEL (reference sequence). This chain's CDR3 is CASSRIGNNEQFF. CDR3 coding DNA: TGTGCCAGCAGCAGAATAGGTAACAATGAGCAGTTCTTC.

There are many counts of this clonotype. The chain combines TRBV27 with TRBJ2-7, with TRBD1 matching 9 bases. Unmatched junction bases numbered 21, after V lost 7 bases and J lost 5 bases. CDR1 is MNHEY, CDR2 SMNVEV, per germline (reference sequence). CDR3 length: 18 residues. The CDR3, as DNA: TGTGCCAGCACCGAAAGCGGGACAGGGCGGGTTTCACCCCACGAGCAGTACTTC. It encodes CASTESGTGRVSPHEQYF.

The genes are TRBV28 and TRBJ1-3; D gene unclear. V lost 1 base to trimming and J lost 4 bases, with 11 bases between them. This CDR3 has 15 amino acids. Germline loops: CDR1 MDHEN, CDR2 SYDVKM. Here the CDR3 DNA reads TGTGCCAGCAGTTTATACTTGGTGTCAGGAAACACCATATATTTT. Translation: CASSLYLVSGNTIYF.

There are many counts of this clonotype. The chain employs TRBV20-1 and TRBJ2-7; D call uncertain. CDR1 is DFQATT, CDR2 SNEGSKA, per germline (reference sequence). The V gene lost 1 base and the J gene lost 2 bases, with 12 bases spanning the gap. The CDR3 spans 14 residues. For the CDR3, the DNA is TGCAGTGCTAGAGGTGCGGTGGTAACCTACGAGCAGTACTTC. Residues: CSARGAVVTYEQYF.